This TCR beta chain originates from a study of blood T cell repertoires in COVID-19. Study summary: The United States, Italy and Spain provided the acute and convalescent COVID-19 samples.

Per the authors' pipeline: Amplifying reference gene primers gave estimates of nucleated cell counts. TCRdb keeps only in-frame clones here, not all; method: immunoSEQ multiplex PCR. Clone size and V and J calls were adopted from that table, with D and trimming inferred from the DNA. Seen here are about 170,000 clones, 65% to 85% observed once, and the top ten hold 3.6%. The V and J ends lost 7 bases and 4 bases respectively, with 13 bases between them. The CDR3 has 13 amino acids. The germline V gene encodes CDR1 MDHEN and CDR2 SYDVKM. Participants were aged about 18 to 100 years from approximately 24 US areas. Grouping used clinical history reported by participants in a survey and questionnaire.

This chain uses TRBV28 with TRBJ2-5; the D gene is possibly TRBD2 (5 bases). The TCR sequence derives from a woman aged 50 to 60 in a cohort exposed to, infected with or recovered from COVID-19 (not recorded which). The material sequenced was PBMCs or T cells enriched from blood (not recorded which). The CDR3 DNA follows: TGTGCCAGCACCTCGGGGAAGGGAGAGACCCAGTACTTC. It translates to CASTSGKGETQYF.